This TCR beta chain was recorded in a study of T cell responses to AZD1222 COVID-19 vaccine. Method: immunoSEQ multiplex PCR; TCRdb's copy keeps in-frame clones and lacks some. Found here are more than 100,000 clones, roughly 85% of them singletons; the top ten hold less than 9.5%. Germline assignment: CDR1 MGHDK and CDR2 SYGVNS. The CDR3 is 14 amino acids. V was clipped by 4 bases and J by 4 bases; unmatched bases: 5. This chain connects TRBV25-1 to TRBJ1-2, with 8 nucleotides matching TRBD1. The TCR was taken from an adult who received the MenACWY meningococcal vaccine as a control. The sample in question was peripheral blood, obtained 28 days after the second dose of the MenACWY control vaccine. DNA of the CDR3: TGTGCCAGCAGTGGCAGGGGGCGCACCTATGGCTACACCTTC. Protein product: CASSGRGRTYGYTF.